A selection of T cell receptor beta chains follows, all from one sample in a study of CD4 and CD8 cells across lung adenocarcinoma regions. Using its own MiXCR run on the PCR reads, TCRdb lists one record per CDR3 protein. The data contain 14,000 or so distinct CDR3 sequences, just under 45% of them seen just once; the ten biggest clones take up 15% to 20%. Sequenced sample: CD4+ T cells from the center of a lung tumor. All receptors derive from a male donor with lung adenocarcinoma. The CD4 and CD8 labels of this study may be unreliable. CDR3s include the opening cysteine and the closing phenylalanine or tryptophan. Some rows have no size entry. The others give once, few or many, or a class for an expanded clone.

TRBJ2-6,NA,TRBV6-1,CASSEMFGNGANELSF
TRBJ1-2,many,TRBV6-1,CASRGQVYGYTF
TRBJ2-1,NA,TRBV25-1,CASRPPSRNEQFF
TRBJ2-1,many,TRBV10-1,CASSESRERQQFF
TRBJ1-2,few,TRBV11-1,CASSLRTGGGYTF
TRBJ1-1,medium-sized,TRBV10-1,CASSVGGLNTEAFF
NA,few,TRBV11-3,CASSLGTSLTYEQYF
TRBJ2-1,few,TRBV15,CATSKLRVVEQFF
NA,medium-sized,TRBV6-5,CASSYPFFRGGRETQYF
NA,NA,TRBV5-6,CARRSRAGDKKTQYF
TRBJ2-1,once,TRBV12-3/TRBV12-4,CASSPRVGSYNEQFF
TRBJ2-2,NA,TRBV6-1,CARGLQSGSTGELFF
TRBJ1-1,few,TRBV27,CASSLRRVGDTEAFF
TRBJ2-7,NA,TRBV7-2,CASSASGTFKTYEQYF
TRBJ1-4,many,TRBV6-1,CASSKNGANEKLFF
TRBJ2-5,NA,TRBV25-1,CASIDFTGTGLESQYF
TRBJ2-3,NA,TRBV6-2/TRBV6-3,CASSYGDTQYF
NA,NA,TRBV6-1,CASSGWQGAHEQYF
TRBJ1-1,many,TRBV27,CASRTANTEAFF
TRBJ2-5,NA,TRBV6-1,CASSRDPGGRDQETQYF
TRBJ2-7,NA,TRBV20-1,CSARDGTSGIYEQYF
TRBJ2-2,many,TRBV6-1,CASSERDTGELFF
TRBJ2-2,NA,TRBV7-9,CASNGPSGTRAGEPFF
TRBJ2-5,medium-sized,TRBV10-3,CAISDESDREETQYF
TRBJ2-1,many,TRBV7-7,CASSFAGLGNEQFF
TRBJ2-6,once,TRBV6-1,CASRDSTGGPGANVLNF
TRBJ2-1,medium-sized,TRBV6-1,CASIQAGGGEQFF
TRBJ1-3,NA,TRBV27,CASSLWGDISSGNTIYF
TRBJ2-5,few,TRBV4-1,CASSQVSPQETQYF
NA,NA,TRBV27,CASSQLDRETQYF
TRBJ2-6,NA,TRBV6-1,CASRPDRSGANVLTF